This T cell receptor (beta chain) was observed in a study of blood T cell repertoires in COVID-19. At the level of the study: COVID-19 samples from acute and convalescent phases originated in the United States, Italy and Spain. From T cells, B-cell-depleted T cells, or PBMCs came the material, which was cDNA or gDNA.

The authors' processing: Amplifying reference gene primers gave estimates of nucleated cell counts. TCRdb keeps only in-frame clones here, not all; method: immunoSEQ multiplex PCR. The DNA gave D and trimming, while V, J and clone size come from that table. The table lists roughly 190,000 clones, nearly 90% of them singletons. With 0 bases clipped from V and 9 bases from J, the junction kept 6 bases outside the gene matches. Germline lookup yields CDR1 LNHNV and CDR2 YYDKDF (reference sequence). The CDR3 length is 14 residues. The sequenced material came from peripheral blood. The rearrangement uses TRBV15 and TRBJ1-1, with 8 bases that match TRBD1. The clonotype comes from a middle-aged woman who had recovered from COVID-19. As DNA, the CDR3 is TGTGCCACCAGCAGAGATGGGGACAGGCACAAAGCTTTCTTT. Its protein is CATSRDGDRHKAFF.